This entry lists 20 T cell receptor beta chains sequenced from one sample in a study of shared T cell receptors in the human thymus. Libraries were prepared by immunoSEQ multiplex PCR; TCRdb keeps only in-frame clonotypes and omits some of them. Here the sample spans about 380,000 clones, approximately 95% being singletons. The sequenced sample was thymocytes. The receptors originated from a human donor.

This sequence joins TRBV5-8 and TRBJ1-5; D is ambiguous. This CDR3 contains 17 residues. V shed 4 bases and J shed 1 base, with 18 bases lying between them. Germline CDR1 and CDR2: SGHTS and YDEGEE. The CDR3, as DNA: TGTGCCAGCAGCGGCTTGACGTGCGAGGCGAGCAATCAGCCCCAGCATTTT. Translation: CASSGLTCEASNQPQHF.

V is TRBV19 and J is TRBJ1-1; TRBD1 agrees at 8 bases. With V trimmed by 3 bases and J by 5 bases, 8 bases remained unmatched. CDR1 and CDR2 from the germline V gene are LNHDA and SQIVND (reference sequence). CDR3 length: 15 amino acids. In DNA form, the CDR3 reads TGTGCCAGTAGTATTGGGGGCAGGGGGCAAACTGAAGCTTTCTTT. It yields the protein CASSIGGRGQTEAFF. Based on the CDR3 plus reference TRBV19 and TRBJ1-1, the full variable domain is DGGITQSPKYLFRKEGQNVTLSCEQNLNHDAMYWYRQDPGQGLRLIYYSQIVNDFQKGDIAEGYSVSREKKESFPLTVTSAQKNPTAFYLCASSIGGRGQTEAFFGQGTRLTVV.

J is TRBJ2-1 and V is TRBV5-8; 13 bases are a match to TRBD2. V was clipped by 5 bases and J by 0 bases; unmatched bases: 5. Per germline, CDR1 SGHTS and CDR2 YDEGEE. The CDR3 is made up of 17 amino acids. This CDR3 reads CASRFRTSGSSYNEQFF. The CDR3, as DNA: TGTGCCAGCAGATTTCGGACTAGCGGGAGCTCCTACAATGAGCAGTTCTTC. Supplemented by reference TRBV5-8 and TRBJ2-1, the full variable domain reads EAGVTQSPTHLIKTRGQQATLRCSPISGHTSVYWYQQALGLGLQFLLWYDEGEERNRGNFPPRFSGRQFPNYSSELNVNALELEDSALYLCASRFRTSGSSYNEQFFGPGTRLTVL.

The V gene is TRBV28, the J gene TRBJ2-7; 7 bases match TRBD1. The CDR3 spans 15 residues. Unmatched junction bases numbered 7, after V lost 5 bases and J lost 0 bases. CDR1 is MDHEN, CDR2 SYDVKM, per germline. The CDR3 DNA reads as TGTGCCAGCAGTCCTCAGTCAGGGGGCTCCTACGAGCAGTACTTC. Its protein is CASSPQSGGSYEQYF.

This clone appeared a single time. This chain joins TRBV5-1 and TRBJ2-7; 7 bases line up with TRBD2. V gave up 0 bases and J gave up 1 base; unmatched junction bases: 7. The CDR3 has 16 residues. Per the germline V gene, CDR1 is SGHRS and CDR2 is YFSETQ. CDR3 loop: CASSLALGGSSYEQYF. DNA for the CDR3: TGCGCCAGCAGCTTGGCCTTGGGGGGGAGTTCCTACGAGCAGTACTTC.

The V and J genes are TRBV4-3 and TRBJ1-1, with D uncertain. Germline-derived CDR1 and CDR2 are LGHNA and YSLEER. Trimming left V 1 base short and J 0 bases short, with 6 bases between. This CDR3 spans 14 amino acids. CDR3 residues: CASSQGHMNTEAFF. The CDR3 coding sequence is TGCGCCAGCAGCCAAGGCCACATGAACACTGAAGCTTTCTTT.

The CDR3 spells CASTPWGQGAGEAFF. The DNA for the CDR3 is TGTGCCAGCACCCCTTGGGGACAGGGGGCCGGTGAAGCTTTCTTT. The chain joins TRBV27 to TRBJ1-1, with TRBD1 identical over 12 bases. J was trimmed by 7 bases and V by 7 bases; bases with no gene match: 10. CDR3 length equals 15 residues. In germline, CDR1 is MNHEY, CDR2 SMNVEV (reference sequence).

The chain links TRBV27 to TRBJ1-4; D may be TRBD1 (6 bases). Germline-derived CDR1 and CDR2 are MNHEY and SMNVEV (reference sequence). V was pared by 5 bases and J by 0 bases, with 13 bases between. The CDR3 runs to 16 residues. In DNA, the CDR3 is TGTGCCAGCAGTCAGAGGACAGCTGCAACTAATGAAAAACTGTTTTTT. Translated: CASSQRTAATNEKLFF.

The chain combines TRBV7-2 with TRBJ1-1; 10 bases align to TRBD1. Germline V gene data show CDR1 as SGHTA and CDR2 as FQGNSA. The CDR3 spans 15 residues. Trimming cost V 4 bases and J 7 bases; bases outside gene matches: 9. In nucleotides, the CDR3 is TGTGCCAGCAGCTCCTCGACAGGGGGCACCGATGAAGCTTTCTTT. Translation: CASSSSTGGTDEAFF.

The CDR3 region has the DNA TGTGCCAGCAGTTTAGCGGTAACCCAAGAGACCCAGTACTTC. Its translation is CASSLAVTQETQYF. The chain uses TRBV27 and TRBJ2-5; the D is unclear. The V gene lost 2 bases and the J gene lost 1 base, with 8 bases spanning the gap. The CDR3 loop spans 14 amino acids. CDR1 and CDR2 from the germline V gene are MNHEY and SMNVEV (reference sequence).

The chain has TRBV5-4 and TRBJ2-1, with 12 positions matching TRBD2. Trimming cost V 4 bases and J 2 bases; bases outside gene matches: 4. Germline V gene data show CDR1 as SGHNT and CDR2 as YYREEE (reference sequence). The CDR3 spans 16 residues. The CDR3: CASSRLAGVAYNEQFF. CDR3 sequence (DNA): TGTGCCAGCAGCCGACTAGCGGGAGTTGCCTACAATGAGCAGTTCTTC.

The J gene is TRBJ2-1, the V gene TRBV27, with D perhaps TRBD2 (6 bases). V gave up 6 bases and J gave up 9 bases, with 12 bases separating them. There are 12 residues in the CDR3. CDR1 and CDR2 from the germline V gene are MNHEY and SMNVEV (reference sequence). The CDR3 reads CASSRLGLEQFF. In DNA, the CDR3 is TGTGCCAGCAGCCGACTAGGCCTTGAGCAGTTCTTC.

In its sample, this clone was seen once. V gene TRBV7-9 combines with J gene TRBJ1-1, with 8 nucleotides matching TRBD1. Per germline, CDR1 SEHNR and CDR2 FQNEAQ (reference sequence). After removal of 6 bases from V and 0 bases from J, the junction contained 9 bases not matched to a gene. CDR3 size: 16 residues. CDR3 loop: CASRETGVPMNTEAFF. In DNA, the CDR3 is TGTGCCAGCAGGGAGACAGGGGTGCCTATGAACACTGAAGCTTTCTTT.

CDR3 amino acids: CASSFGLAGVGEQFF. CDR3 in DNA: TGTGCCAGCAGTTTCGGACTAGCGGGAGTCGGGGAGCAGTTCTTC. V and J are TRBV27 and TRBJ2-1; TRBD2 aligns across 13 bases. J was trimmed by 10 bases and V by 3 bases; bases with no gene match: 6. Germline assignment: CDR1 MNHEY and CDR2 SMNVEV (reference sequence). CDR3 length equals 15 residues.

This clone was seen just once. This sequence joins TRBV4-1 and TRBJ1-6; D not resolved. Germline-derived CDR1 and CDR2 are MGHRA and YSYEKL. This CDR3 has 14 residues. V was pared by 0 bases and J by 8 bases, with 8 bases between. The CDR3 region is CASSQEGGDSPLHF. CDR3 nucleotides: TGCGCCAGCAGCCAAGAAGGTGGCGATTCACCCCTCCACTTT.

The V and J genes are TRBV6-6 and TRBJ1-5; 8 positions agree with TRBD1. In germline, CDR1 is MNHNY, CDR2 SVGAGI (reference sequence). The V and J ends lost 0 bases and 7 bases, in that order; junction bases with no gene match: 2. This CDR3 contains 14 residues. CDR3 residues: CASSYSQGAQPQHF. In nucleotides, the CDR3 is TGTGCCAGCAGTTACTCTCAGGGGGCACAGCCCCAGCATTTT.

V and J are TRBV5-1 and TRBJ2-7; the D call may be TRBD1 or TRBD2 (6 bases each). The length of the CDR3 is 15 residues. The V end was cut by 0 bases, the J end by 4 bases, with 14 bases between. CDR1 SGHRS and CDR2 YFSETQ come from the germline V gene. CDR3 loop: CASSLEGRGEYEQYF. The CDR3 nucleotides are TGCGCCAGCAGCTTGGAAGGAAGGGGGGAATACGAGCAGTACTTC. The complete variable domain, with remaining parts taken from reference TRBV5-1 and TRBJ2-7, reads KAGVTQTPRYLIKTRGQQVTLSCSPISGHRSVSWYQQTPGQGLQFLFEYFSETQRNKGNFPGRFSGRQFSNSRSEMNVSTLELGDSALYLCASSLEGRGEYEQYFGPGTRLTVT.

This CDR3 reads CASSYLGLTDTQYF. The CDR3 coding sequence is TGTGCCAGCAGTTATCTGGGTCTCACAGATACGCAGTATTTT. This sequence joins TRBV27 and TRBJ2-3; no clear D. The CDR3 runs to 14 residues. The V gene lost 4 bases and the J gene lost 2 bases, with 10 bases spanning the gap. Germline CDR1 MNHEY, CDR2 SMNVEV (reference sequence).

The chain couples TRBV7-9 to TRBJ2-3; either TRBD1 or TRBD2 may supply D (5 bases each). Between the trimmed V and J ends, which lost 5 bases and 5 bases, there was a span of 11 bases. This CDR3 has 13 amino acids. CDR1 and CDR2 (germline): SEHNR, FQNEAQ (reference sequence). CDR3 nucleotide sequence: TGTGCCAGCAGCATAATGGGGGAAGATACGCAGTATTTT. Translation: CASSIMGEDTQYF.

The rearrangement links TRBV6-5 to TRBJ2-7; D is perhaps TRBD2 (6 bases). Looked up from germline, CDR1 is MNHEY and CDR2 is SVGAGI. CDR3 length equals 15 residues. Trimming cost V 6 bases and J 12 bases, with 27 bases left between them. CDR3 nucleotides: TGTGCCAGCAGCAAGACCGGGACTGTATTACGAGTGATGTACTTC. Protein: CASSKTGTVLRVMYF.